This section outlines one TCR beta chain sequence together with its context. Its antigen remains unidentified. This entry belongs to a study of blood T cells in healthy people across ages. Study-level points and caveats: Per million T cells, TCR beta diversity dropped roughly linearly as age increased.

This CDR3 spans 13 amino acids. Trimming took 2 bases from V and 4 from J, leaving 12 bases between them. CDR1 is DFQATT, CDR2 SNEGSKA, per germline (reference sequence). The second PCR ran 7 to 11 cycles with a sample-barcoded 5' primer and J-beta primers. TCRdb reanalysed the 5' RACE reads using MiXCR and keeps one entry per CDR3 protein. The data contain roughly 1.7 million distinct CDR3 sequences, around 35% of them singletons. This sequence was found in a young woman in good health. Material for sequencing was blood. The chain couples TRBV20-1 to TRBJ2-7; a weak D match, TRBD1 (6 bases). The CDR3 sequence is CSARQGNGYEQYF. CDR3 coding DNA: TGCAGTGCTAGACAGGGGAACGGGTACGAGCAGTACTTC.